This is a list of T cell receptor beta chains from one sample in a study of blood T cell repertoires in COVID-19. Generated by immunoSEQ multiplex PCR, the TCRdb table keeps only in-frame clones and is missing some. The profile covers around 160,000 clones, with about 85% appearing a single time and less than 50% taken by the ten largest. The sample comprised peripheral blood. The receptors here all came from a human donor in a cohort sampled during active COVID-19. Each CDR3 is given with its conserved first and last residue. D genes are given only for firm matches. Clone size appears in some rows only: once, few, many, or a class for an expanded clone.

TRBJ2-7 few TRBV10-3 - TGTGCCATCAGTGAGAGGCGACAGGTCTACGAGCAGTACTTC CAISERRQVYEQYF
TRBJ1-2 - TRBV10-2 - TGCGCCAGCAGGGACTTTCGACAGGCCAACTATGGCTACACCTTC CASRDFRQANYGYTF
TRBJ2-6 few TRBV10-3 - TGTGCCATCAGTGAGTTTGGGGAGTCTGGGGCCAACGTCCTGACTTTC CAISEFGESGANVLTF
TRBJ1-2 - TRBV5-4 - TGTGCCAGCAGCTTGATGCGGGGCGGCTACACCTTC CASSLMRGGYTF
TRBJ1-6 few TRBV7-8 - TGTGCCAGCAGCCCGATAACCCCCAGGGTAGGGTATTCACCCCTCCACTTT CASSPITPRVGYSPLHF
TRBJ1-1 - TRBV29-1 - TGCAGCGCGATGACAACCCCGGTCACTGAAGCTTTCTTT CSAMTTPVTEAFF
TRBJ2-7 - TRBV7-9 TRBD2 TGTGCCAGCAGCTCACTAGCGGATGAGCAGTACTTC CASSSLADEQYF
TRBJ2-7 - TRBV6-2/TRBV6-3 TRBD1 TGTGCCAGCAGTTACCAACAGGGGAACGAGCAGTACTTC CASSYQQGNEQYF
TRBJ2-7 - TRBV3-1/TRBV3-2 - TGTGCCAGCAGCTCCCTGGGGACTCAGCGCTCCGAGCAGTACTTC CASSSLGTQRSEQYF
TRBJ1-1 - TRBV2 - TGTGCCAGCAGCGTCGGACTTGGCCCGAACACTGAAGCTTTCTTT CASSVGLGPNTEAFF
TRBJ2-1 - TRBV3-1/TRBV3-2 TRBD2 TGTGCCAGCCGACTAGCGGGGGGGCCGTGGAAGTTCTTC CASRLAGGPWKFF
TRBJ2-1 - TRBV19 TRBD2 TGTGCCAGTAGTATAGCGGGGGGAAACAATGAGCAGTTCTTC CASSIAGGNNEQFF
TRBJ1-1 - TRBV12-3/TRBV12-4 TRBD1 TGTGCTTCAGCAGACAGGGCGGACACTGAAGCTTTCTTT CASADRADTEAFF
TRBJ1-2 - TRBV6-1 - TGTGCCAGCAGTGAAGGTAGCGTTGGCTACACCTTC CASSEGSVGYTF
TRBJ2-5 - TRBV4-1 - TGCGCCAGCAGCCCTATCGGACAGAACCAAGAGACCCAGTACTTC CASSPIGQNQETQYF
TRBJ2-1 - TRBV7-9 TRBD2 TGTGCCAGCAGCTTAGCTAGCGGGGGGGCTTACAATGAGCAGTTCTTC CASSLASGGAYNEQFF
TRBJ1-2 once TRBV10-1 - TGCGCCAGCAGTGACGGTCAAGGGGCCAGTGGCTACACCTTC CASSDGQGASGYTF
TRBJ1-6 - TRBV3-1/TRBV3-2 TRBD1 TGTGCCAGCAGCCCCGGACAAGGGGGCTCACCCCTCCACTTT CASSPGQGGSPLHF
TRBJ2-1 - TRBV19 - TGTGCCAGTAGTGAGGCGGGCGTGAACAATGAGCAGTTCTTC CASSEAGVNNEQFF
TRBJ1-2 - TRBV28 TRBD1 TGTGCCACGGGCCAGGGGGCGCGGGGCTACACCTTC CATGQGARGYTF
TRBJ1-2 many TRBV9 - TGTGCCAGCAGCGTCTCGGGGGAGGGCTATGGCTACACCTTC CASSVSGEGYGYTF
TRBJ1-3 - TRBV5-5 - TGTGCCAGCAGCTCCCCGGACGGACACTCTGGAAACACCATATATTTT CASSSPDGHSGNTIYF
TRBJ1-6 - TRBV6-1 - TGTGCCAGCAGTGAAACCCGGGTGAGTTCCTTACCCAATTCACCCCTCCACTTT CASSETRVSSLPNSPLHF
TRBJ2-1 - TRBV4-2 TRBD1 TGTGCCAGCAGCCAAGATCGAGACAGGGCCAATGAGCAGTTCTTC CASSQDRDRANEQFF
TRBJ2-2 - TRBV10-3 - TGTGCCATCAGTGAGTCTCTTCTCCCTAGTAGCACCGGGGAGCTGTTTTTT CAISESLLPSSTGELFF
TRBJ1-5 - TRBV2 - TGTGCCAGCAGTGAAGCCCCAGGGGTAATTGAGCCCCAGCATTTT CASSEAPGVIEPQHF
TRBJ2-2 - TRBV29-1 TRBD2 TGCAGCGCCCGGAGACTAGCAGGGGGGGAGCTGTTTTTT CSARRLAGGELFF
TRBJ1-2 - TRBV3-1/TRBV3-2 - TGTGCCAGCAGCTCCGGGACTTATAACTATGGCTACACCTTC CASSSGTYNYGYTF
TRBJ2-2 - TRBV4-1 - TGCGCCAGCAGACCTTCAGGGCACCTCACCGGGGAGCTGTTTTTT CASRPSGHLTGELFF
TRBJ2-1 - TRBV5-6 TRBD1 TGTGCCAGCAGTCCGGGACAGGGGTATCGGGAGCAGTTCTTC CASSPGQGYREQFF
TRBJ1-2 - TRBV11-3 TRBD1 TGTGCCAGCAGCGCTGGGGGGACAGGGCCTTACACCTTC CASSAGGTGPYTF
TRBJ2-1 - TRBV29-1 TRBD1 TGCAGCGTTGTGGGGACAGGGGTTGATGAGCAGTTCTTC CSVVGTGVDEQFF
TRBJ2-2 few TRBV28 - TGTGCCAGCAGTTTGGCAGGGGGGCGATTGGTGAACACCGGGGAGCTGTTTTTT CASSLAGGRLVNTGELFF
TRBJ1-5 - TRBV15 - TGTGCCACCACCCGGGGTAGCAATCAGCCCCAGCATTTT CATTRGSNQPQHF
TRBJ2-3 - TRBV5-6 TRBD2 TGTGCCAGCAGCGGGTGGGGACTAGGGGCAAATACGCAGTATTTT CASSGWGLGANTQYF
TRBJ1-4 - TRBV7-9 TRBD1 TGTGCCAGCAGCGTCACCAAACAGGGGGCGGATGAAAAACTGTTTTTT CASSVTKQGADEKLFF
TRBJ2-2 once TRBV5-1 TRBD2 TGCGCCAGCAGCCGGGGGGTTGACACCGGGGAGCTGTTTTTT CASSRGVDTGELFF